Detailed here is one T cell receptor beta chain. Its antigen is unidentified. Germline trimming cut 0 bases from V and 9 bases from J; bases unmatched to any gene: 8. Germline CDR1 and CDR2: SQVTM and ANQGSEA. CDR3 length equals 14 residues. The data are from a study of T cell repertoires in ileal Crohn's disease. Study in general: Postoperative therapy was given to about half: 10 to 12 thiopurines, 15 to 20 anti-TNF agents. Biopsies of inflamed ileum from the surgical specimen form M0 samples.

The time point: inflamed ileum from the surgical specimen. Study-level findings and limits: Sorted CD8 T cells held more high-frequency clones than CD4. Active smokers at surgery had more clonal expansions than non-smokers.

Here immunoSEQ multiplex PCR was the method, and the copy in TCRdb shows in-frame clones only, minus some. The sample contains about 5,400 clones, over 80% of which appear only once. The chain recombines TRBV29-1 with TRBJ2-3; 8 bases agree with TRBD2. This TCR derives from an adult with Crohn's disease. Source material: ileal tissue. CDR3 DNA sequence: TGCAGCGTTGAAGATTCGCGGGGGGTCGGGACGCAGTATTTT. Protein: CSVEDSRGVGTQYF.